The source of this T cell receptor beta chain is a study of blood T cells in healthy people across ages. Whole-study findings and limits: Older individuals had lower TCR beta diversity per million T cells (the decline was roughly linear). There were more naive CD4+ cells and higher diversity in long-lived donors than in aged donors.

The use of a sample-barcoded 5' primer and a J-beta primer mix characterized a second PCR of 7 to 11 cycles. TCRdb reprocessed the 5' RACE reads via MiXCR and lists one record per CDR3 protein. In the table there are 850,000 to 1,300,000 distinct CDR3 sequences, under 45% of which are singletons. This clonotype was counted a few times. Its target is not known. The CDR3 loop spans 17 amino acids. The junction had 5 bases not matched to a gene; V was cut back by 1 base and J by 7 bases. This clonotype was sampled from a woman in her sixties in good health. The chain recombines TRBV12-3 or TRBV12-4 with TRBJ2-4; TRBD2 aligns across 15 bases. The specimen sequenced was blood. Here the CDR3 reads CASSLGTSGRASNIQYF. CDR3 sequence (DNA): TGTGCCAGCAGTTTAGGGACTAGCGGGAGGGCCTCGAACATTCAGTACTTC.